A single sample is the source of the 30 T cell receptor beta chains below, sequenced in a study of blood T cells in healthy people across ages. Alongside a J-beta primer mix, a sample-barcoded 5' primer served in a second PCR lasting about 7 to 11 cycles. TCRdb redid the calling of the 5' RACE reads with MiXCR, one entry per CDR3 protein. This repertoire shows approximately 690,000 distinct CDR3 sequences, roughly 53% found once; its top ten account for 30% to 40%. The sample comprised blood. Source of these receptors: a man in his 60s in good health.

On this clonotype itself: A much bigger clone sits one base away, suggesting this may be a read error. The V gene is TRBV6-5, the J gene TRBJ2-1, with D perhaps being TRBD1 or TRBD2 (6 bases each). The V end was cut by 7 bases, the J end by 13 bases, with 20 bases between. Germline loops: CDR1 MNHEY, CDR2 SVGAGI. CDR3 length: 13 residues. The CDR3 nucleotides are TGTGCCAGCACCTCTATGGGGGGCGAGACCCAGTTCTTC. Translation gives CASTSMGGETQFF.

The chain couples TRBV12-3 or TRBV12-4 to TRBJ2-4, with D unresolved. The DNA end is a closer match to TRBJ2-5, so the J assignment may be wrong. CDR3 length: 13 amino acids. The CDR3 reads CASSPPWVETQYF. The CDR3 DNA follows: TGTGCCAGCAGTCCTCCATGGGTGGAGACCCAGTACTTC.

The rearrangement uses TRBV12-3 or TRBV12-4 and TRBJ1-1; D call uncertain. V dropped 8 bases and J dropped 7 bases, with 17 bases sitting between them. The CDR3 is 13 residues long. The CDR3 sequence is CASDGKPSGEAFF. The CDR3 DNA follows: TGTGCCAGCGACGGAAAACCCAGCGGTGAAGCTTTCTTT.

The genes are TRBV15 and TRBJ2-5, with D possibly TRBD1 on 5 matching bases. The J call is in doubt because the DNA end fits TRBJ2-7 better. Germline CDR1 and CDR2: LNHNV and YYDKDF (reference sequence). This CDR3 is 13 amino acids long. CDR3 bases: TGTGCCACCAGCAGGGACAAGTTGAGCGAGCAGTACTTC. Translating it yields CATSRDKLSEQYF.

The genes are TRBV24-1 and TRBJ2-1; 7 nucleotides match TRBD2. Per germline, CDR1 KGHDR and CDR2 SFDVKD. V lost 4 bases and J lost 0; bases outside the gene matches: 2. CDR3 length: 15 residues. This chain's CDR3 is CATSDPSGSYNEQFF. The CDR3, as DNA: TGTGCCACCAGTGACCCTAGCGGCTCCTACAATGAGCAGTTCTTC.

The rearrangement uses TRBV7-2 and TRBJ1-5; 8 bases are shared with TRBD1. Germline CDR1 is SGHTA and CDR2 is FQGNSA. V gave up 1 base and J gave up 7 bases; unmatched junction bases: 6. This CDR3 has 15 residues. CDR3 in amino acids: CASSLVATGEQPQHF. The CDR3 region has the DNA TGTGCCAGCAGCTTAGTAGCGACAGGGGAACAGCCCCAGCATTTT. Drawing the rest from reference TRBV7-2 and TRBJ1-5, the complete variable domain is GAGVSQSPSNKVTEKGKDVELRCDPISGHTALYWYRQSLGQGLEFLIYFQGNSAPDKSGLPSDRFSAERTGGSVSTLTIQRTQQEDSAVYLCASSLVATGEQPQHFGDGTRLSIL.

The V call is TRBV12-3 or TRBV12-4, the J call TRBJ2-4, with D perhaps TRBD1 or TRBD2 (5 bases each). The better agreement between TRBJ2-7 and the DNA end casts doubt on the J call. The CDR3 sequence is 13 residues long. The CDR3 is CASSLFSGSEQYF. The CDR3, as DNA: TGTGCCAGCAGTTTATTTTCAGGGAGCGAGCAGTACTTC.

V gene TRBV24-1 combines with J gene TRBJ2-7, with D perhaps TRBD1 or TRBD2 (5 bases each). The J call is uncertain, as TRBJ2-5 better fits the DNA end. Germline V gene lookup returns CDR1 KGHDR and CDR2 SFDVKD. CDR3 size: 13 residues. CDR3 bases: TGTGCCACCAGTGATGGGGGTGGAGAGACCCAGTACTTC. It specifies CATSDGGGETQYF.

The chain is built from TRBV18 and TRBJ2-7; 8 bases are shared with TRBD2. V shed 6 bases, J shed 1 base, and the junction held 11 bases outside the gene matches. Germline values: CDR1 KGHSH, CDR2 LQKENI. This CDR3 is built from 16 residues. The DNA for the CDR3 is TGTGCCAGCTCCCCTACCCTCGCGGGGGGTTCCTACGAGCAGTACTTC. As protein: CASSPTLAGGSYEQYF.

V is TRBV28 and J is TRBJ2-7; D call uncertain. CDR1 MDHEN and CDR2 SYDVKM come from the germline V gene. Deletions cut 7 bases from V and 1 base from J, with 17 bases between. The CDR3 runs 15 residues. The CDR3 reads CASTRSGGRSYEQYF. For the CDR3, the DNA is TGTGCCAGCACTAGATCGGGTGGCAGATCCTACGAGCAGTACTTC.

The chain combines TRBV6-1 with TRBJ2-2; 7 nucleotides align to TRBD2. Trimming cost V 6 bases and J 6 bases; bases outside gene matches: 13. The CDR3 sequence is 16 residues long. CDR1 MNHNS and CDR2 SASEGT come from the germline V gene. The CDR3 nucleotides are TGTGCCAGCAGCTTCACCAGCGGGGCAGGGCCCGGGGAGCTGTTTTTT. It is translated as CASSFTSGAGPGELFF.

This clonotype was picked up a small number of times. The chain couples TRBV27 to TRBJ1-6; D is possibly TRBD1 (6 bases). Germline CDR1 MNHEY, CDR2 SMNVEV (reference sequence). The CDR3 runs 12 residues. Trimming removed 11 bases from V and 9 bases from J, with 14 bases in between. CDR3 DNA sequence: TGTGCCGTCCGGACAGAAGGTTCACCCCTCCACTTT. As protein: CAVRTEGSPLHF.

J is TRBJ1-1 and V is TRBV12-3 or TRBV12-4; 11 nucleotides agree with TRBD1. V dropped 6 bases and J dropped 5; count of bases not matched to a gene: 8. The CDR3 is 15 amino acids. The CDR3 DNA reads TGTGCCAGCAGCCCGGACAGGGGGCAGCGAACTGAAGCTTTCTTT. Translated, it gives CASSPDRGQRTEAFF.

CDR3 sequence reads: CASSGTGEETQYF. The CDR3 DNA follows: TGTGCCAGCAGTGGGACAGGGGAAGAGACCCAGTACTTC. The V and J genes are TRBV6-1 and TRBJ2-5, with TRBD1 identical over 9 bases. CDR1 is MNHNS, CDR2 SASEGT, per germline. This CDR3 is 13 amino acids long. Germline trimming cut 4 bases from V and 3 bases from J; bases unmatched to any gene: 0.

In this sample, this clonotype turned up a few times. The V call is TRBV29-1, the J call TRBJ2-5, with 8 bases lining up with TRBD1. V shed 3 bases, J shed 2 bases, and the junction held 5 bases outside the gene matches. The germline V gene encodes CDR1 SQVTM and CDR2 ANQGSEA. CDR3 length equals 14 residues. For the CDR3, the DNA is TGCAGCGTTGAGCTGACAGGGGCTCAAGAGACCCAGTACTTC. Residues: CSVELTGAQETQYF.

The chain carries TRBV5-1 and TRBJ2-5; 12 nucleotides line up with TRBD1. Germline trimming cut 3 bases from V and 2 bases from J; bases unmatched to any gene: 5. Per germline, CDR1 SGHRS and CDR2 YFSETQ. This CDR3 is built from 16 residues. The CDR3 sequence: CASSSGGQGAQETQYF. The CDR3 DNA reads TGCGCCAGCAGCTCCGGGGGACAGGGGGCACAAGAGACCCAGTACTTC.

This chain connects TRBV6-1 to TRBJ2-1; D uncertain. The CDR3 loop spans 17 amino acids. Trimming cost V 6 bases and J 0 bases, with 18 bases left between them. Germline V CDR1 and CDR2: MNHNS, SASEGT. The CDR3 loop is CASSPGRRYDSYNEQFF. The CDR3 DNA sequence: TGTGCCAGCAGCCCCGGACGGCGGTACGACTCCTACAATGAGCAGTTCTTC.

Details on this clonotype: The junction shows a germline mismatch at one end, possibly a read error. The V call is TRBV4-2, the J call TRBJ2-1, with 9 bases lining up with TRBD2. Germline CDR1 reads LGHNA; CDR2 reads YNFKEQ. The CDR3 has 16 amino acids. CDR3 coding DNA: TGTGCCTGCAGGCCGCTAGCGGGGATCACCTACAATGAGCAGTTCTTC. This translates into CACRPLAGITYNEQFF.

The CDR3 loop reads CASSYHNSDLDTQYF. CDR3 nucleotides: TGTGCCAGCAGTTACCATAACTCTGACCTAGATACGCAGTATTTT. This chain joins TRBV6-2 or TRBV6-3 and TRBJ2-3, with D hard to call. The V end was cut by 2 bases, the J end by 5 bases, with 14 bases between. Germline assignment: CDR1 MNHEY and CDR2 SVGEGT. CDR3 length: 15 amino acids.

The CDR3 bases are TGTGCCTGGAGTGCAGGACAGGGCTACGAGCAGTACTTC. It encodes CAWSAGQGYEQYF. The chain is built from TRBV30 and TRBJ2-7; 8 bases fit TRBD1. The CDR3 runs 13 residues. The germline V gene has CDR1 GTSNPN and CDR2 SVGIG (reference sequence). V lost 1 base to trimming and J lost 3 bases; unmatched junction nucleotides: 2.

The chain joins TRBV2 to TRBJ2-3; weak D call: TRBD2 (6 bases). The CDR3 has 15 amino acids. Trimming shortened V by 3 bases and J by 0 bases, and 10 bases separated the two germline ends. CDR1 and CDR2 (germline): SNHLY, FYNNEI. The CDR3 sequence: CASSDGGLSTDTQYF. CDR3 nucleotide sequence: TGTGCCAGCAGTGACGGGGGATTGAGCACAGATACGCAGTATTTT.

The CDR3 sequence is CASSFPWAGEETQYF. The CDR3 bases are TGTGCCAGCAGCTTCCCGTGGGCAGGGGAAGAGACCCAGTACTTC. This chain links TRBV7-6 with TRBJ2-5, with D perhaps TRBD1 (6 bases). Germline-derived CDR1 and CDR2 are SGHVS and FNYEAQ. The CDR3 covers 15 residues. V was cut by 3 bases and J by 3 bases, with 14 bases left in between.

This clonotype has a handful of counts. The chain joins TRBV5-1 to TRBJ2-7, with 9 bases matching TRBD2. V dropped 4 bases and J dropped 2; count of bases not matched to a gene: 4. The CDR3 consists of 14 residues. Looked up from germline, CDR1 is SGHRS and CDR2 is YFSETQ. CDR3: CASSASGGPYEQYF. The CDR3, as DNA: TGCGCCAGCAGCGCCAGCGGGGGGCCCTACGAGCAGTACTTC.

There are a few counts of this clonotype. The chain's CDR3 is CASSKGALEGGKYNEQFF. The CDR3 nucleotides read TGTGCCAGCAGCAAAGGGGCCTTGGAGGGGGGCAAATACAATGAGCAGTTCTTC. This chain joins TRBV21-1 and TRBJ2-1; TRBD1, the table's D call, lacks a check against the DNA. TRBV21-1 is a pseudogene. The CDR3 spans 18 residues.

The chain couples TRBV4-1 to TRBJ2-1; D is unclear. The CDR3 runs 16 residues. Trimming removed 0 bases from V and 6 bases from J, with 15 bases in between. The V gene's germline CDR1 is MGHRA and CDR2 YSYEKL. The chain's CDR3 is CASSQDREQIRNEQFF. Here the CDR3 DNA reads TGCGCCAGCAGCCAAGATAGGGAACAGATCCGCAATGAGCAGTTCTTC.

This clonotype was counted at least ten times. This rearrangement joins TRBV3-1 to TRBJ2-1, with D uncertain. Germline V gene data show CDR1 as LGHDT and CDR2 as YNNKEL (reference sequence). V gave up 10 bases and J gave up 7 bases, with 17 bases separating them. The CDR3 covers 13 residues. The CDR3 sequence: CAISARGGNEQFF. The CDR3, as DNA: TGTGCCATCTCAGCTAGAGGTGGTAATGAGCAGTTCTTC.

The V and J genes are TRBV11-2 and TRBJ1-1; D may be TRBD1 (5 bases). V was shortened by 5 bases and J by 5 bases, with 12 bases between the two germline ends. Germline V lookup: CDR1 SGHAT, CDR2 FQNNGV. This CDR3 comprises 13 residues. The CDR3 sequence: CASSPGRATEAFF. The CDR3 DNA reads as TGTGCCAGCAGCCCAGGGAGGGCAACTGAAGCTTTCTTT.

This clonotype was detected only a few times. The chain joins TRBV10-3 to TRBJ2-1, with TRBD1 as a possible D gene (6 bases). V lost 4 bases and J 0 bases, leaving 16 bases between the germline ends. CDR1 is ENHRY and CDR2 is SYGVKD in the germline V gene. CDR3 length: 17 residues. The DNA for the CDR3 is TGTGCCATCAGTGCAGAGGGGGAGCCCCTCTCCTACAATGAGCAGTTCTTC. Residues: CAISAEGEPLSYNEQFF.

This clonotype was counted many times. The chain's CDR3 is CASSPYQETQYF. The CDR3 DNA follows: TGTGCCAGCAGCCCGTACCAAGAGACCCAGTACTTC. V gene TRBV18 combines with J gene TRBJ2-5; D unclear. CDR3 size: 12 residues. CDR1 and CDR2 (germline): KGHSH, LQKENI. The V end lost 8 bases, the J end lost 0 bases, and 7 bases lay between the germline ends.

This clonotype appeared a few times. The chain is built from TRBV5-1 and TRBJ2-1, with D possibly being TRBD2 (6 bases). V dropped 4 bases and J dropped 3 bases, with 11 bases sitting between them. Germline V CDR1 and CDR2: SGHRS, YFSETQ. The CDR3 is made up of 14 amino acids. The CDR3 protein is CASSGTGSYNEQFF. The CDR3 DNA sequence: TGCGCCAGCAGCGGTACCGGGAGCTACAATGAGCAGTTCTTC.